The 24 T cell receptor beta chains reported below all come from one sample, sequenced in a study of shared clonotypes between healthy human individuals. Cells designated naive CD8 were CD45RO-negative and were positively selected for CCR7, with terminally differentiated effector memory CD45RA+ cells excluded. Some clones are missing from TCRdb's copy, which holds only in-frame ones; the method was immunoSEQ multiplex PCR. The sample has roughly 2,000,000 clones; about 93% are singletons. Sample: naive CD8+ T cells from PBMCs. These receptors all come from a man between 18 and 35 years old in good health. Some clones in this sample may be carry-over from other donors' samples.

The chain is built from TRBV11-2 and TRBJ2-6, with 7 bases that match TRBD2. The J segment lost 2 bases and the V segment lost 5 bases, leaving 12 bases of the junction unmatched. The CDR3 consists of 18 residues. Germline CDR1 is SGHAT and CDR2 is FQNNGV. Written as DNA, the CDR3 is TGTGCCAGCAGCACCCCGGGCAGGGAGGGACCTGGGGCCAACGTCCTGACTTTC. Its translation: CASSTPGREGPGANVLTF.

The gene calls are TRBV2 and TRBJ2-3; D might be TRBD2 (7 bases). Germline V gene lookup returns CDR1 SNHLY and CDR2 FYNNEI. This CDR3 has 16 amino acids. The V end was cut by 8 bases, the J end by 4 bases, with 22 bases between. CDR3: CASYYTTGRAADTQYF. CDR3 bases: TGTGCCAGCTACTATACTACAGGGAGGGCCGCAGATACGCAGTATTTT.

The chain joins TRBV9 to TRBJ2-7; 8 bases match TRBD1. The germline gives CDR1 SGDLS, CDR2 YYNGEE. With 2 bases clipped from V and 5 bases from J, the junction kept 9 bases outside the gene matches. The CDR3 runs 15 residues. The CDR3 loop reads CASSVGTGNLNEQYF. The DNA of the CDR3 is TGTGCCAGCAGCGTTGGGACAGGTAATCTCAACGAGCAGTACTTC. The whole variable domain, filled in from reference TRBV9 and TRBJ2-7, reads DSGVTQTPKHLITATGQRVTLRCSPRSGDLSVYWYQQSLDQGLQFLIQYYNGEERAKGNILERFSAQQFPDLHSELNLSSLELGDSALYFCASSVGTGNLNEQYFGPGTRLTVT.

The V and J genes are TRBV7-7 and TRBJ2-7, with D perhaps TRBD2 (5 bases). V was trimmed by 5 bases and J by 1 base, leaving 12 bases between them. Germline CDR1 and CDR2: SSHAT and FNYEAQ (reference sequence). CDR3 size: 14 residues. The CDR3 loop is CASSPVTGSYEQYF. The CDR3 nucleotides read TGTGCCAGCAGCCCGGTGACGGGATCCTACGAGCAGTACTTC.

A remark on this clone: Other DNA sequences from this sample encode an identical CDR3 as well. The genes are TRBV9 and TRBJ1-4, with D maybe TRBD1 (5 bases). Trimming cost V 0 bases and J 3 bases, with 9 bases left between them. The CDR3 totals 15 residues. Germline CDR1 reads SGDLS; CDR2 reads YYNGEE. The CDR3 DNA follows: TGTGCCAGCAGCGTAGGGGGCTGGCCTAATGAAAAACTGTTTTTT. Protein: CASSVGGWPNEKLFF.

This clone showed up just once. The V call is TRBV7-9, the J call TRBJ1-6; 9 positions match TRBD1. Trimming cost V 2 bases and J 5 bases; bases outside gene matches: 4. The CDR3 has 16 amino acids. Germline CDR1 reads SEHNR; CDR2 reads FQNEAQ (reference sequence). CDR3 loop: CASSLRTGVDNSPLHF. The CDR3, as DNA: TGTGCCAGCAGCTTAAGGACAGGGGTGGATAATTCACCCCTCCACTTT.

The rearrangement joins TRBV27 to TRBJ2-7; D may be TRBD1 (6 bases). V was trimmed by 2 bases and J by 4 bases, leaving 9 bases between them. The CDR3 totals 13 residues. Germline V lookup: CDR1 MNHEY, CDR2 SMNVEV (reference sequence). CDR3 sequence (DNA): TGTGCCAGCAGTTTAATCCAGGGGTACGAGCAGTACTTC. Translating it yields CASSLIQGYEQYF.

The V call is TRBV7-3, the J call TRBJ2-3; 9 positions agree with TRBD2. This CDR3 is built from 17 residues. Germline loops: CDR1 SGHTA, CDR2 FQGTGA. J gave up 6 bases and V 4 bases, and 14 bases lay outside the gene matches. In DNA, the CDR3 is TGTGCCAGCAGCTCCTTCGGGGCGGGAGGGCCTACGGATACGCAGTATTTT. Its protein is CASSSFGAGGPTDTQYF.

V usage is TRBV19 and J usage is TRBJ1-4; D remains unclear. This CDR3 has 14 residues. V was trimmed by 6 bases and J by 4 bases, leaving 12 bases between them. Per germline, CDR1 LNHDA and CDR2 SQIVND (reference sequence). The CDR3 spells CASRPGVRNEKLFF. Written as DNA, the CDR3 is TGTGCCAGTAGACCAGGCGTTCGTAATGAAAAACTGTTTTTT.

This chain links TRBV4-1 with TRBJ1-1; D gene uncertain. Trimming shortened V by 3 bases and J by 5 bases, and 10 bases separated the two germline ends. Germline-derived CDR1 and CDR2 are MGHRA and YSYEKL. CDR3 length: 13 amino acids. The CDR3 loop is CASSQGTVTEAFF. The CDR3 DNA reads TGCGCCAGCAGCCAGGGCACAGTTACTGAAGCTTTCTTT.

Details on this clone: A junction boundary mismatches the germline segment, possibly from a read error. The genes are TRBV13 and TRBJ2-4; maybe TRBD1 (7 bases). The CDR3 sequence is 14 residues long. Looked up from germline, CDR1 is PRHDT and CDR2 is FYEKMQ (reference sequence). CDR3: CASSLGRRGDLLYF. In nucleotides, the CDR3 is TGTGCCAGCAGCCTAGGGCGCAGGGGGGACTTGCTGTACTTC.

The chain recombines TRBV27 with TRBJ2-7, with 11 bases that match TRBD2. The junction had 12 bases not matched to a gene; V was cut back by 1 base and J by 7 bases. Germline values: CDR1 MNHEY, CDR2 SMNVEV (reference sequence). The CDR3 is 17 residues long. In DNA form, the CDR3 reads TGTGCCAGCAGTTTATTGAGACTAGCGGGGAGTCCAGGGGAGCAGTACTTC. It specifies CASSLLRLAGSPGEQYF.

This chain uses TRBV6-5 with TRBJ1-6, with D possibly TRBD1 on 5 matching bases. The germline gives CDR1 MNHEY, CDR2 SVGAGI. The V gene lost 6 bases and the J gene lost 4 bases, with 13 bases spanning the gap. The CDR3 runs 15 residues. The CDR3 protein is CASRGEVGYNSPLHF. CDR3 nucleotide sequence: TGTGCCAGCAGAGGGGAGGTCGGGTATAATTCACCCCTCCACTTT.

This clone was counted between two and nine times. The genes are TRBV5-1 and TRBJ1-3, with D unresolved. Trimming left V 4 bases short and J 4 bases short, with 18 bases between. In germline, CDR1 is SGHRS, CDR2 YFSETQ. CDR3 length equals 16 residues. The CDR3 sequence: CASSALDRYDGNTIYF. In DNA, the CDR3 is TGCGCCAGCAGCGCACTGGACCGTTACGACGGAAACACCATATATTTT.

A remark on this clone: In the same sample, other DNA sequences code for this CDR3. The DNA of the CDR3 is TGTGCCAGCAGCACCGGGACAGGGTCCTACGAGCAGTACTTC. Its protein product is CASSTGTGSYEQYF. The chain joins TRBV27 to TRBJ2-7; TRBD1 matches at 9 bases. V lost 6 bases, J lost 1 base, and 4 bases stayed unmatched. The CDR3 consists of 14 residues. CDR1 is MNHEY, CDR2 SMNVEV, per germline (reference sequence).

The genes are TRBV10-2 and TRBJ2-2, with D possibly matching TRBD1 (6 bases). The CDR3 is made up of 14 amino acids. V was cut by 6 bases and J by 4 bases, with 12 bases left in between. In germline, CDR1 is WSHSY, CDR2 SAAADI. CDR3 nucleotide sequence: TGCGCCAGCAGACTCGACAGGTCCACCGGGGAGCTGTTTTTT. This sequence encodes CASRLDRSTGELFF.

Note on this clone: Other DNA sequences of this sample code for an identical CDR3. The chain joins TRBV10-3 to TRBJ2-7, with D maybe TRBD2 (7 bases). V gave up 3 bases and J gave up 4 bases, with 10 bases separating them. Germline V lookup: CDR1 ENHRY, CDR2 SYGVKD. The CDR3 has 13 amino acids. The CDR3 DNA reads TGTGCCATCAGTGAAGGGGGGGGATACGAGCAGTACTTC. Translated, it gives CAISEGGGYEQYF.

The chain joins TRBV7-9 to TRBJ2-1; D call uncertain. The V end was cut by 5 bases, the J end by 7 bases, with 9 bases between. The CDR3 has 12 amino acids. Germline V gives CDR1 SEHNR, CDR2 FQNEAQ (reference sequence). The CDR3 region has the DNA TGTGCCAGCAGCGTGAAAAGGAATGAGCAGTTCTTC. Translated, it gives CASSVKRNEQFF.

This clone appeared a single time. The chain couples TRBV19 to TRBJ1-1; the D gene is possibly TRBD1 (5 bases). The CDR3 is 19 amino acids. Germline V lookup: CDR1 LNHDA, CDR2 SQIVND (reference sequence). V dropped 8 bases and J dropped 3 bases, with 31 bases sitting between them. The CDR3 nucleotides read TGTGCCAGTCCCCCGGAGGGGTGGGTCATACTACCCGGCGACACTGAAGCTTTCTTT. It encodes CASPPEGWVILPGDTEAFF.

The J gene is TRBJ2-7, the V gene TRBV7-9, with unresolved D. CDR1 is SEHNR, CDR2 FQNEAQ, per germline (reference sequence). Trimming left V 1 base short and J 0 bases short, with 7 bases between. The CDR3 length is 14 residues. CDR3 nucleotides: TGTGCCAGCAGCTTAGATCCTAGCTCCTACGAGCAGTACTTC. Translation gives CASSLDPSSYEQYF.

CDR3 residues: CASSSGLAGTVEQFF. The CDR3 DNA reads TGTGCCAGCAGCTCCGGACTAGCGGGAACGGTTGAGCAGTTCTTC. The gene calls are TRBV9 and TRBJ2-1; 12 positions agree with TRBD2. Germline V gene sequence: CDR1 SGDLS, CDR2 YYNGEE. The CDR3 contains 15 residues. The V gene end was trimmed by 4 bases and the J gene end by 9 bases; junction bases not matched to a gene: 8.

The rearrangement links TRBV2 to TRBJ2-7; no definite D call. The V end lost 4 bases, the J end lost 4 bases, and 20 bases lay between the germline ends. The length of the CDR3 is 16 residues. Germline CDR1 reads SNHLY; CDR2 reads FYNNEI. CDR3 residues: CASSAFVSGELYEQYF. The CDR3 DNA is TGTGCCAGCAGTGCCTTTGTCAGTGGAGAATTATACGAGCAGTACTTC.

The chain carries TRBV5-1 and TRBJ2-1; D uncertain. CDR1 SGHRS and CDR2 YFSETQ come from the germline V gene. The V end lost 0 bases, the J end lost 6 bases, and 7 bases lay between the germline ends. The CDR3 extends over 13 amino acids. The CDR3 here is CASSLDRANEQFF. The CDR3 DNA follows: TGCGCCAGCAGCTTGGATAGGGCCAATGAGCAGTTCTTC.

The chain links TRBV6-5 to TRBJ1-2, with TRBD1 as a possible D gene (6 bases). The V gene lost 1 base and the J gene lost 3 bases, with 12 bases spanning the gap. The CDR3 loop spans 15 amino acids. CDR1 is MNHEY, CDR2 SVGAGI, per germline. CDR3 loop: CASSYFGGTDYGYTF. CDR3 DNA: TGTGCCAGCAGTTACTTCGGGGGCACCGACTATGGCTACACCTTC.